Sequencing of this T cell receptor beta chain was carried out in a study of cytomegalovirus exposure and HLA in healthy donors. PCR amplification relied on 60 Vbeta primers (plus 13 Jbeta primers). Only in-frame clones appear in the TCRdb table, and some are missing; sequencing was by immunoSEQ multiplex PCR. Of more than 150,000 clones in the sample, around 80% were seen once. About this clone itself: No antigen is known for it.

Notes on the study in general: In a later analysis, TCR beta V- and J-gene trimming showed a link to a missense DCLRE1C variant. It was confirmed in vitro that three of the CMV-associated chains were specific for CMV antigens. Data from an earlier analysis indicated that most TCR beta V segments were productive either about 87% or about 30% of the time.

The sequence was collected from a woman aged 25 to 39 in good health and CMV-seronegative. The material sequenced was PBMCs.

CDR3 coding DNA: TGCGCCAGCAGCCGAGAGGGGGCCCACCCCCTTTACGAGCAGTACTTC. Translating gives CASSREGAHPLYEQYF. The chain is built from TRBV5-1 and TRBJ2-7, with 7 bases matching TRBD1. CDR1 is SGHRS and CDR2 is YFSETQ in the germline V gene. V lost 4 bases to trimming and J lost 4 bases; unmatched junction nucleotides: 14. There are 16 residues in the CDR3.